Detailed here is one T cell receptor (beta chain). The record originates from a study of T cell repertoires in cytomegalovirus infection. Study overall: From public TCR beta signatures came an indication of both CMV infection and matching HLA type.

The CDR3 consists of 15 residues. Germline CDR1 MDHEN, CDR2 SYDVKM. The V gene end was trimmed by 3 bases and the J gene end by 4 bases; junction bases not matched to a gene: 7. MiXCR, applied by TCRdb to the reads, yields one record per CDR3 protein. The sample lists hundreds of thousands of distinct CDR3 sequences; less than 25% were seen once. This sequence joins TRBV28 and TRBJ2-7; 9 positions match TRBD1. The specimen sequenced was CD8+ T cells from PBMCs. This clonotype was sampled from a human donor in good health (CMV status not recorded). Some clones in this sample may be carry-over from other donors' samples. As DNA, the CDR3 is TGTGCCAGCAGTTTCTTCGGGACAGGGAGTTACGAGCAGTACTTC. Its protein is CASSFFGTGSYEQYF.